This T cell receptor beta chain emerged from a study of somatic mutations in cytotoxic T cells in rheumatoid arthritis. Study-wide results and caveats: Clonality of CD8+ T cells, which was compared between rheumatoid arthritis patients and age-matched healthy controls, did not differ significantly.

Generated by immunoSEQ multiplex PCR, the TCRdb table keeps only in-frame clones and is missing some. The sample has 14,000 or so clones, around 80% seen once; the top ten hold 6.5% to 7.5%. Trimming stripped 3 bases from V and 6 bases from J, with 15 bases between. Germline values: CDR1 LNHDA, CDR2 SQIVND (reference sequence). The length of the CDR3 is 15 residues. A single count supports this clone. Its antigen is still unknown. This TCR was sampled from an adult with rheumatoid arthritis. This rearrangement joins TRBV19 to TRBJ1-5; D uncertain. The sample comprised CD8+ T cells sorted from blood. The CDR3 protein is CASSIFGTSSQPQHF. The CDR3 region has the DNA TGTGCCAGTAGTATTTTTGGCACCTCCAGTCAGCCCCAGCATTTT.